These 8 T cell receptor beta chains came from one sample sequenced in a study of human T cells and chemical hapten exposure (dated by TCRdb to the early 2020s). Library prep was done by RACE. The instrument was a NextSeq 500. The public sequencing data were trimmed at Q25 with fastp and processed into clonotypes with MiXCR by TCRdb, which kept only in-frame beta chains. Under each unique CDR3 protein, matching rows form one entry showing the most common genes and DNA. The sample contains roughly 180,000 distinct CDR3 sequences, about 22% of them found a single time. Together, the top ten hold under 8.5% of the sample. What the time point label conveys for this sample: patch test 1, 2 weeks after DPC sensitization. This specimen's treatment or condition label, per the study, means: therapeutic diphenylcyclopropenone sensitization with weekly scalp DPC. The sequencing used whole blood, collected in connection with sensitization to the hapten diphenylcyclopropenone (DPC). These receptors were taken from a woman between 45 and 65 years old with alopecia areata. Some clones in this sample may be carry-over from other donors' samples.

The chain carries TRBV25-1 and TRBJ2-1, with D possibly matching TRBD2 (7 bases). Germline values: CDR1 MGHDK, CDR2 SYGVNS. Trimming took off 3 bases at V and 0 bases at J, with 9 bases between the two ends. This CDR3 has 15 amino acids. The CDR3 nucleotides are TGTGCCAGCAGTGAGCGGGGGCCCTCCTACAATGAGCAGTTCTTC. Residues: CASSERGPSYNEQFF. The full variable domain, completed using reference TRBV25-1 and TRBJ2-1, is EADIYQTPRYLVIGTGKKITLECSQTMGHDKMYWYQQDPGMELHLIHYSYGVNSTEKGDLSSESTVSRIRTEHFPLTLESARPSHTSQYLCASSERGPSYNEQFFGPGTRLTVL.

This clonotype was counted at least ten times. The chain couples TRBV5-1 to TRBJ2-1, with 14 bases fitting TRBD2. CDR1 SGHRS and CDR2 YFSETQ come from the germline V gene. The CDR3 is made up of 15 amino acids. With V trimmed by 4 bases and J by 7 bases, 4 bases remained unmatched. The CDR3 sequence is CASSPRTSGRNEQFF. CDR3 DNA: TGCGCCAGCAGCCCCCGGACTAGCGGGAGGAATGAGCAGTTCTTC.

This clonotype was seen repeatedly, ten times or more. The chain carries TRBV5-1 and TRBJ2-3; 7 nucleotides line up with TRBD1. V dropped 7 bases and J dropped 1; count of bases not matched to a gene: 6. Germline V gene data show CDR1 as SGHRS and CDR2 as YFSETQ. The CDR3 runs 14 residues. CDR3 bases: TGCGCCAGCGGAGAAGACAGGGGCACAGATACGCAGTATTTT. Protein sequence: CASGEDRGTDTQYF. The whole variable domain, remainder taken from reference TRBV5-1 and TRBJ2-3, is KAGVTQTPRYLIKTRGQQVTLSCSPISGHRSVSWYQQTPGQGLQFLFEYFSETQRNKGNFPGRFSGRQFSNSRSEMNVSTLELGDSALYLCASGEDRGTDTQYFGPGTRLTVL.

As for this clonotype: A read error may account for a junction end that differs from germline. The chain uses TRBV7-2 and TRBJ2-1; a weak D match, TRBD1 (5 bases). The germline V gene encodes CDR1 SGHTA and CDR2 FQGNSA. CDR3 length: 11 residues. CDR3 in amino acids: CASSVGPEQLF. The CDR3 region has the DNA TGTGCCAGCAGTGTGGGGCCCGAGCAGCTCTTC.

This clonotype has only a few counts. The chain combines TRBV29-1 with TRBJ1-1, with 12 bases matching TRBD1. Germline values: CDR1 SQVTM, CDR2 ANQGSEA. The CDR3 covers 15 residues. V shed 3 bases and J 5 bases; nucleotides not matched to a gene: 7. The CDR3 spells CSVELGTGGRTEAFF. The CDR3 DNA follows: TGCAGCGTTGAGCTGGGGACAGGGGGCCGAACTGAAGCTTTCTTT.

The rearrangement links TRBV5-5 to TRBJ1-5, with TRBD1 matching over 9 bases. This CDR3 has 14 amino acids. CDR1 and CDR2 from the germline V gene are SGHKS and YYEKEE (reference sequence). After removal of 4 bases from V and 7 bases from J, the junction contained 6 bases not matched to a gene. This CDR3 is CASSPDRGNQPQHF. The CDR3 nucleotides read TGTGCCAGCAGCCCGGACAGGGGTAACCAGCCCCAGCATTTT.

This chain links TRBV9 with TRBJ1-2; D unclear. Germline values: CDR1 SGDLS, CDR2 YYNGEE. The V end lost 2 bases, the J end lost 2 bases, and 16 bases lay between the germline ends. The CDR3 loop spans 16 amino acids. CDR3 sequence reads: CASSVGDSPRNYGYTF. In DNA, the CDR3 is TGTGCCAGCAGCGTTGGGGATTCCCCCCGAAACTATGGCTACACCTTC.

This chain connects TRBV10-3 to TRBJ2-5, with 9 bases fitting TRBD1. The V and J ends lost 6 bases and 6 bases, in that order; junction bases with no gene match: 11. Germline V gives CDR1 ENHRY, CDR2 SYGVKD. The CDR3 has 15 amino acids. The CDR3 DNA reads TGTGCCATCAGCAACAGGGGGCTAGAGGAGAAGACCCAGTACTTC. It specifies CAISNRGLEEKTQYF.